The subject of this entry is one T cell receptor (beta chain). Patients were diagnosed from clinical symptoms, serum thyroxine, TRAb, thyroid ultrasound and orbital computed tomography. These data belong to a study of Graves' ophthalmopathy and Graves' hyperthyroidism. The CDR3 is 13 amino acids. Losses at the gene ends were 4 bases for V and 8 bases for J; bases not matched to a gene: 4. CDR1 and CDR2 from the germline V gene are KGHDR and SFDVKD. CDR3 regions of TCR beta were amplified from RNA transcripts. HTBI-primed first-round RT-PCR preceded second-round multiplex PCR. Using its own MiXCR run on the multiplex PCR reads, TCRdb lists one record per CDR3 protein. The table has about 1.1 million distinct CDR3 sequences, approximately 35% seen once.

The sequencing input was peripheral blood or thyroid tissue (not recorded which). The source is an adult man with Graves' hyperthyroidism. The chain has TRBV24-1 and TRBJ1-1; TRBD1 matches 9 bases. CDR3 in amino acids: CATSDRGTGEAFF. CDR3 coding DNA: TGTGCCACCAGTGACCGCGGGACAGGGGAAGCTTTCTTT.